The present TCR beta chain was sequenced within a study of T cell changes during pregnancy in multiple sclerosis. The assay was immunoSEQ multiplex PCR, and TCRdb's table has in-frame clones only and misses some. The data contain tens of thousands of clones, 80% to 95% of them singletons. The source of this sequence is a female donor with multiple sclerosis, enrolled in a pregnancy study. Sequenced material: peripheral blood, taken after pregnancy.

The CDR3 DNA reads as TGTGCCAGCAGTTTGACACAGGGGGAAAGGACTAAGCAGTTCTTC. This translates into CASSLTQGERTKQFF. The J gene is TRBJ2-1, the V gene TRBV7-8; TRBD1 matches at 8 bases. This CDR3 comprises 15 residues. Trimming took 6 bases from V and 11 from J; bases not matched to a gene: 15. Per germline, CDR1 SGHVS and CDR2 FQNEAQ.